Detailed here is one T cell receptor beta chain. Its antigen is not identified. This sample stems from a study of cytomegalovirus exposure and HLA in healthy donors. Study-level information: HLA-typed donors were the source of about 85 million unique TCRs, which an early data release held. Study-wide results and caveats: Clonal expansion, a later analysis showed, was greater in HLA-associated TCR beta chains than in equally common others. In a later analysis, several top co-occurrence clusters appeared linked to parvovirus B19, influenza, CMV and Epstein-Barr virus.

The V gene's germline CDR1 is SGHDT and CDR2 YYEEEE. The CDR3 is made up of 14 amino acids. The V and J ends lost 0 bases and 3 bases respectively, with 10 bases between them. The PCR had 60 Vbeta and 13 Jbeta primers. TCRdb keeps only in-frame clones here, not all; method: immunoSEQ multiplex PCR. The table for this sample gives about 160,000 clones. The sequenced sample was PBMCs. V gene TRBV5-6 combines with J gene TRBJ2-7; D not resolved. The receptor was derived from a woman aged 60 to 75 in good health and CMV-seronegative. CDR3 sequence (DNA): TGTGCCAGCAGCTTGGGGCAGTCTTACTACGAGCAGTACTTC. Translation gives CASSLGQSYYEQYF.